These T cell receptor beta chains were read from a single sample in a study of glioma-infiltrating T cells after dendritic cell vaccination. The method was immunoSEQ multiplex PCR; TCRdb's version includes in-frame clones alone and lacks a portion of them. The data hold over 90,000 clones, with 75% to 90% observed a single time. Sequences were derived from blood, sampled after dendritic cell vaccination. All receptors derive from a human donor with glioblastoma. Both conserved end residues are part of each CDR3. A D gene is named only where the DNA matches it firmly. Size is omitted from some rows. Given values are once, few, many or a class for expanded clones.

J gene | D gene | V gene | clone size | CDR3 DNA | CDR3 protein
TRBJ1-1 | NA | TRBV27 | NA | TGTGCCAGCAGTTTCACCGGTGACACTGAAGCTTTCTTT | CASSFTGDTEAFF
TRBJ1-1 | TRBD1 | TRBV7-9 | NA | TGTGCCAGCAGCGAAGACAGGGCCGAAGCTTTCTTT | CASSEDRAEAFF
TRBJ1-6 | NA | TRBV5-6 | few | TGTGCCAGCAGCTTGGTTGGCAGGGGAAATTCACCCCTCCACTTT | CASSLVGRGNSPLHF
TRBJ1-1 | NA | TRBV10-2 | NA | TGCGCCAGCAGCGAAACTATTAGGGGACTTAGTACTGAAGCTTTCTTT | CASSETIRGLSTEAFF
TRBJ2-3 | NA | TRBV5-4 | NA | TGTGCCACCGGACCTCCAGGGGATACGCAGTATTTT | CATGPPGDTQYF
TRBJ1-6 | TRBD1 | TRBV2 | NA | TGTGCCAGCAGTGGGACAGGGAGAAATTCACCCCTCCACTTT | CASSGTGRNSPLHF
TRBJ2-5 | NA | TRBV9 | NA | TGTGCCAGCAGCGTTGGGAACGTTGAGGGCCCAGAGACCCAGTACTTC | CASSVGNVEGPETQYF
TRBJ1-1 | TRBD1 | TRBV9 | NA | TGTGCCAGCAGCCCAGTGGCAGGGGGCTTTGGCACTGAAGCTTTCTTT | CASSPVAGGFGTEAFF
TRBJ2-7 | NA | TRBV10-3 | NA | TGTGCCATCAAGGCTTGGGGCGCCTACGAGCAGTACTTC | CAIKAWGAYEQYF
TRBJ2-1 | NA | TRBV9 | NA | TGTGCCAGCAGCCCCGGGGTCTACAATGAGCAGTTCTTC | CASSPGVYNEQFF
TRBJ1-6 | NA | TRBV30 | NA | TGTGCCTGGAGTGTACTGGAGGGTTCACCCCTCCACTTT | CAWSVLEGSPLHF
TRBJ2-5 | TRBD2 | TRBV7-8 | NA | TGTGCCAGCAGCTCGGGACTAGCGGAACAAGAGACCCAGTACTTC | CASSSGLAEQETQYF
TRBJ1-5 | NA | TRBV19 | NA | TGTGCCAGTAGTGGTATGGGCACGCACGGGCCCCAGCATTTT | CASSGMGTHGPQHF
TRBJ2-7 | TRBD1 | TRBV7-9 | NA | TGTGCCAGCAGCCCTAAGGGGGGCCAGGGGGCTTACGAGCAGTACTTC | CASSPKGGQGAYEQYF
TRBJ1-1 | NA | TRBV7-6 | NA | TGTGCCAGCAGCTCCCCAGGGCGCGGCACTGAAGCTTTCTTT | CASSSPGRGTEAFF
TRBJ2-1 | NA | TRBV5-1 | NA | TGCGCCAGCAGCTTGGGCCCCGTGGGACTCAATGAGCAGTTCTTC | CASSLGPVGLNEQFF
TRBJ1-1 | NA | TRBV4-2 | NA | TGTGCCAGCAGCAAGGGGCAGGGGAACACTGAAGCTTTCTTT | CASSKGQGNTEAFF
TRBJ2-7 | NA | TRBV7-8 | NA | TGTGCCAGCAGCTTAGAACTTATCTACGAGCAGTACTTC | CASSLELIYEQYF
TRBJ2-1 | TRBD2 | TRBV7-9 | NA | TGTGCCAGCAGACCGGGACTAGCGGAAAATGAGCAGTTCTTC | CASRPGLAENEQFF
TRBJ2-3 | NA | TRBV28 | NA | TGTGCCAGCCTACAAGGGGGAGGGGGAGATACGCAGTATTTT | CASLQGGGGDTQYF
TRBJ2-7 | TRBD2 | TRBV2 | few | TGTGCCAGCGGAGAAGGGACTAGCGGGTACGAGCAGTACTTC | CASGEGTSGYEQYF
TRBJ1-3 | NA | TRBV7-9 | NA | TGTGCCAGCAGCTGGGGGCCCTCTGGAAACACCATATATTTT | CASSWGPSGNTIYF
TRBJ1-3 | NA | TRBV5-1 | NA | TGCGCCAGCAGCCTCTCCAGCCAGGACACCATATATTTT | CASSLSSQDTIYF
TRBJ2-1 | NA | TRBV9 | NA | TGTGCCAGCAGCGCAAAAACACAGGGTTTCAATGAGCAGTTCTTC | CASSAKTQGFNEQFF
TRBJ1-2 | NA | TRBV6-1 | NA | TGTGCCGGCTCTCCCGGGGGGACCCGTGAAAGCTACACCTTC | CAGSPGGTRESYTF
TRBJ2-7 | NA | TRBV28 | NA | TGTGCCAGCGGGCCCCGGGAGCAGTACTTC | CASGPREQYF
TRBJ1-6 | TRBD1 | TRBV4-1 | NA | TGCGCCAGCAGCCAAAGTCCGGGACAGGACTCACCCCTCCACTTT | CASSQSPGQDSPLHF
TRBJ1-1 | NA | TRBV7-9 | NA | TGTGCCAGCACTCCCCGGACCGGGGGGCTAATGAACACTGAAGCTTTCTTT | CASTPRTGGLMNTEAFF
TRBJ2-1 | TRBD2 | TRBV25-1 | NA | TGTGCCAGCAGTGAATCTGGGACTAGGGCCAATGAGCAGTTCTTC | CASSESGTRANEQFF
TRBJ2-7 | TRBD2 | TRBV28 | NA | TGTGCCAGCAGTTTATTGGGACTAGCGGGGTCGAGCTCCTACGAGCAGTACTTC | CASSLLGLAGSSSYEQYF
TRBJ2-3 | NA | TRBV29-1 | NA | TGCAGCGTTGATCCTGGGAGTGGGAGGCCTAAATCCTACGCAGATACGCAGTATTTT | CSVDPGSGRPKSYADTQYF
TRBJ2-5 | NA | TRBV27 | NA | TGTGCCAGCAGTCAGACAGCCGCCGTGGAGACCCAGTACTTC | CASSQTAAVETQYF
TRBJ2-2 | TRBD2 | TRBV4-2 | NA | TGTGCCAGCAGCCAAGAGGGACTAGCGGGAGGGCCTGTCCCCGGGGAGCTGTTTTTT | CASSQEGLAGGPVPGELFF
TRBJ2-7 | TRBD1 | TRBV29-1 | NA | TGCAGCGTTGATCGACAGGGAACCTACGAGCAGTACTTC | CSVDRQGTYEQYF
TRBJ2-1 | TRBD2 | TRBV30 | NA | TGTGCCTGGAGTGTATTGTGGGCTAGCGGGAGCAATGAGCAGTTCTTC | CAWSVLWASGSNEQFF
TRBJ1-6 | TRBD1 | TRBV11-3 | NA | TGTGCCAGCAGCTTGCCAACCCCGAGGACAGGTAATTCACCCCTCCACTTT | CASSLPTPRTGNSPLHF
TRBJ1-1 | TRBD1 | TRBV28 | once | TGTGCCAGCAGTCTACAGGGGGACACTGAAGCTTTCTTT | CASSLQGDTEAFF
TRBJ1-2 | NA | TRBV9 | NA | TGTGCCAGCAGCGTAGCGACCGGGGTCAACTATGGCTACACCTTC | CASSVATGVNYGYTF
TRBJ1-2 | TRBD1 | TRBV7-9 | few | TGTGCCAGCAGCTTCAGACAGGGTAGCGGCTATGGCTACACCTTC | CASSFRQGSGYGYTF
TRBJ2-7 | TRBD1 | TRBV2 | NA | TGTGCCAGCACGGGCGACAGGGTCCACGAGCAGTACTTC | CASTGDRVHEQYF
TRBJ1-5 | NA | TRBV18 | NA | TGTGCCAGCTCACCAATGAGCTCGGGACTTGGTAGCAATCAGCCCCAGCATTTT | CASSPMSSGLGSNQPQHF
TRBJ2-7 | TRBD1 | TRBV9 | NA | TGTGCCAGCAGCGAGGGGACAGGGGACATCTACGAGCAGTACTTC | CASSEGTGDIYEQYF
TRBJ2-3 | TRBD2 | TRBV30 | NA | TGTGCCTGGAGTTTTGGGGGGGGCACAGATACGCAGTATTTT | CAWSFGGGTDTQYF
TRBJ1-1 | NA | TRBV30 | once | TGTGCCTGGAGTTTAATGAACACTGAAGCTTTCTTT | CAWSLMNTEAFF
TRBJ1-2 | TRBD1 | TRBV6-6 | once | TGTGCCAGCAGCTCACAGGGGGCGGACTATGGCTACACCTTC | CASSSQGADYGYTF
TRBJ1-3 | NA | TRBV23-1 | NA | TGCGCCAGCAGTCAAAGTTGGAGGATAGGTGGTGGAAACACCATATATTTT | CASSQSWRIGGGNTIYF
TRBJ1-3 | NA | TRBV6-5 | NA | TGTGCCAGCAGTTACTCTTGGAGCTCTGGAAACACCATATATTTT | CASSYSWSSGNTIYF
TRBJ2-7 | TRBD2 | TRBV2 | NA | TGTGCCAGCAGTACCCGACTAGCGGGATTAGTCGAGCAGTACTTC | CASSTRLAGLVEQYF
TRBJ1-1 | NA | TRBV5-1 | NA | TGCGCCAGCAGCTTGGCACAGGCGGGGAAAACTGAAGCTTTCTTT | CASSLAQAGKTEAFF
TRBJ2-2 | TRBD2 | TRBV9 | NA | TGTGCCAGCAGCCCAGTCGGGGGGGCGAACACCGGGGAGCTGTTTTTT | CASSPVGGANTGELFF
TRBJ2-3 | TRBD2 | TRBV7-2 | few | TGTGCCAGCAGCAAACGGGGGACTAGCGGGGGGTCCACAGATACGCAGTATTTT | CASSKRGTSGGSTDTQYF
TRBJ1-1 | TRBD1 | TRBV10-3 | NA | TGTGCCATCAGTGGACAGGACAGGGGGCGGACTGAAGCTTTCTTT | CAISGQDRGRTEAFF
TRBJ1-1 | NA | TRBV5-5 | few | TGTGCCAGCAGCTTGGGGGGGGGAAAGAACACTGAAGCTTTCTTT | CASSLGGGKNTEAFF
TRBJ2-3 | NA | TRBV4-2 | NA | TGTGCCAGCAGCCCGCTTGGAGCCGGCACAGATACGCAGTATTTT | CASSPLGAGTDTQYF
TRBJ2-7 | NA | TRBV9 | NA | TGTGCCAGCAGCCTCGGGGGGCGCAGCTACGAGCAGTACTTC | CASSLGGRSYEQYF